A single sample is the source of the 8 T cell receptor beta chains below, sequenced in a study of T cell responses to AZD1222 COVID-19 vaccine. Assay: immunoSEQ multiplex PCR; the TCRdb copy retains only in-frame clones and omits some. The repertoire holds 200,000 to 250,000 clones, around 94% seen once, with approximately 1.5% in the top ten. The input for sequencing was peripheral blood, taken 28 days after the second dose of the MenACWY control vaccine. The receptors derive from an adult who received the MenACWY meningococcal vaccine as a control.

J is TRBJ1-2 and V is TRBV27; 7 positions agree with TRBD1. Per germline, CDR1 MNHEY and CDR2 SMNVEV (reference sequence). V lost 5 bases, J lost 5 bases, and 5 bases stayed unmatched. This CDR3 region has 13 residues. CDR3 protein: CASSPTGLYGYTF. In nucleotides, the CDR3 is TGTGCCAGCAGTCCGACAGGGTTGTATGGCTACACCTTC.

V and J are TRBV28 and TRBJ2-6, with D perhaps matching TRBD1 (5 bases). Germline loops: CDR1 MDHEN, CDR2 SYDVKM. The CDR3 consists of 15 residues. Deletions cut 9 bases from V and 0 bases from J, with 12 bases between. The CDR3 DNA follows: TGTGCCAGTCGACAAGACAGCTCTGGGGCCAACGTCCTGACTTTC. This codes for CASRQDSSGANVLTF. Full variable domain (missing parts from reference TRBV28 and TRBJ2-6): DVKVTQSSRYLVKRTGEKVFLECVQDMDHENMFWYRQDPGLGLRLIYFSYDVKMKEKGDIPEGYSVSREKKERFSLILESASTNQTSMYLCASRQDSSGANVLTFGAGSRLTVL.

The J gene is TRBJ2-2, the V gene TRBV4-1; D unresolved. Trimming took 1 base from V and 4 from J, leaving 4 bases between them. Germline-derived CDR1 and CDR2 are MGHRA and YSYEKL. This CDR3 is built from 13 residues. The CDR3 loop reads CASSQAGTGELFF. DNA of the CDR3: TGCGCCAGCAGCCAAGCCGGCACCGGGGAGCTGTTTTTT.

This sequence joins TRBV18 and TRBJ1-2; D gene uncertain. CDR3 length equals 13 residues. Germline lookup yields CDR1 KGHSH and CDR2 LQKENI. Trimming shortened V by 3 bases and J by 4 bases, and 9 bases separated the two germline ends. For the CDR3, the DNA is TGTGCCAGCTCACCTGGGGAGGCCTATGGCTACACCTTC. It specifies CASSPGEAYGYTF.

This rearrangement joins TRBV9 to TRBJ2-7, with unresolved D. Trimming cost V 4 bases and J 0 bases, with 11 bases left between them. CDR1 and CDR2 from the germline V gene are SGDLS and YYNGEE. This CDR3 is 14 amino acids long. Here the CDR3 reads CASSPAKGSYEQYF. The CDR3, as DNA: TGTGCCAGCAGCCCCGCAAAGGGCTCCTACGAGCAGTACTTC.

V gene TRBV20-1 combines with J gene TRBJ2-3, with D unresolved. The V end was cut by 1 base, the J end by 6 bases, with 5 bases between. The CDR3 length is 11 residues. Germline loops: CDR1 DFQATT, CDR2 SNEGSKA (reference sequence). The CDR3, as DNA: TGCAGTGCTAGAGCTGTGGATACGCAGTATTTT. It translates to CSARAVDTQYF.

The CDR3 is CSVWGRPGELFF. The CDR3 region has the DNA TGCAGCGTTTGGGGGCGTCCCGGGGAGCTGTTTTTT. The chain carries TRBV29-1 and TRBJ2-2; D might be TRBD1 (6 bases). Germline V gene sequence: CDR1 SQVTM, CDR2 ANQGSEA. CDR3 length: 12 amino acids. V gave up 5 bases and J gave up 6 bases, with 10 bases separating them.

The V gene is TRBV19, the J gene TRBJ1-2, with D perhaps TRBD1 (6 bases). In germline, CDR1 is LNHDA, CDR2 SQIVND (reference sequence). V was shortened by 4 bases and J by 7 bases, with 10 bases between the two germline ends. This CDR3 is built from 12 residues. Here the CDR3 reads CASSTGAGGYTF. The DNA for the CDR3 is TGTGCCAGTAGTACAGGGGCAGGTGGCTACACCTTC.